Listed below are T cell receptor beta chains from one sample, sequenced in a study of glioma-infiltrating T cells. TCRdb re-called the multiplex PCR reads through MiXCR, storing one row per CDR3 protein. Among about 93,000 distinct CDR3 sequences listed, roughly 40% were seen once. Sequencing was performed on glioma tissue, nonneoplastic brain tissue, or PBMCs (not recorded which). All receptors derive from a human donor with low-grade glioma or glioblastoma, undergoing nonglioma brain surgery, or in good health (not recorded which). The CDR3 runs from the conserved cysteine through the conserved F or W. The D gene is left open where the match is weak. Part of the rows lack a size; the others show once, few, many or a class for expanded clones.

d_call,clone_size,v_call,j_call,cdr3_aa,cdr3_nt
-,many,TRBV29-1,TRBJ2-3,CSGTDGGGDTQYF,TGCAGCGGGACGGACGGAGGCGGGGATACGCAGTATTTT
-,many,TRBV7-2,TRBJ1-6,CASSLSRAQSSPLHF,TGTGCCAGCAGCTTATCCAGGGCCCAAAGTTCACCCCTCCACTTT
-,-,TRBV6-6,TRBJ1-1,CASSYPQGPNLNTKALF,TGTGCCAGCAGTTACCCTCAAGGGCCAAACCTGAACACTAAAGCTCTCTTT
TRBD2,-,TRBV6-2/TRBV6-3,TRBJ2-1,CSSMGTSGPNSNEQFF,TGTTCCAGCATGGGGACTAGCGGACCTAACTCCAATGAGCAGTTCTTC
-,-,TRBV5-5,TRBJ1-4,CASSIGRPGEKLFF,TGTGCCAGCAGCATTGGACGACCTGGGGAAAAACTGTTTTTT
TRBD2,many,TRBV4-3,TRBJ2-7,CASAAGLADSYEQYF,TGCGCCAGCGCCGCGGGACTAGCGGACTCCTACGAGCAGTACTTC
-,many,TRBV20-1,TRBJ2-7,CSARAFDSFTYEQYF,TGCAGTGCTAGAGCCTTCGACAGCTTCACCTACGAGCAGTACTTC
-,-,TRBV27,TRBJ2-7,CASSYTGYEQYF,TGTGCCAGCAGTTACACAGGGTACGAGCAGTACTTC
-,-,TRBV2,TRBJ1-5,CASSEARTVQPQHF,TGTGCCAGCAGTGAAGCGAGGACAGTTCAGCCCCAGCATTTT
TRBD2,many,TRBV29-1,TRBJ2-7,CSAFGGGHEQYF,TGCAGCGCCTTCGGGGGGGGTCACGAGCAGTACTTC
-,-,TRBV6-6,TRBJ1-1,CASSYGAPVNEAFF,TGTGCCAGCAGTTACGGGGCGCCAGTTAATGAAGCTTTCTTT
-,-,TRBV20-1,TRBJ2-1,CSASARDTQFF,TGCAGTGCCTCAGCTAGGGATACGCAGTTCTTC
-,many,TRBV4-3,TRBJ2-3,CASSWGIGGAARDTQYF,TGCGCCAGCAGCTGGGGCATAGGGGGGGCGGCCCGCGATACGCAGTATTTT
-,many,TRBV12-5,TRBJ1-1,CASAPFLGEAFF,TGTGCTAGTGCCCCCTTCTTAGGAGAAGCTTTCTTT
-,many,TRBV7-2,TRBJ2-4,CASSLVRLGAKNIQYF,TGTGCCAGCAGCTTAGTCCGGTTAGGGGCCAAAAACATTCAGTACTTC
TRBD1,many,TRBV7-2,TRBJ2-4,CASTLRQGQNIQYF,TGTGCCAGCACCTTGAGACAGGGGCAAAACATTCAGTACTTC
TRBD1,many,TRBV20-1,TRBJ1-5,CSASGTGTGRNQPQHF,TGCAGTGCTAGCGGGACCGGGACAGGCCGTAATCAGCCCCAGCATTTT
-,-,TRBV20-1,TRBJ1-1,CSAKSLLQGNTEAFF,TGCAGTGCTAAATCGCTGTTACAGGGCAACACTGAAGCTTTCTTT
TRBD2,-,TRBV15,TRBJ2-1,CATSKAGGSSYNEQFF,TGTGCCACCAGCAAAGCGGGGGGGAGCTCCTACAATGAGCAGTTCTTC
-,many,TRBV7-2,TRBJ2-7,CASSSPFSYEQYF,TGTGCCAGCAGCTCTCCCTTTTCCTACGAGCAGTACTTC
TRBD1,many,TRBV5-1,TRBJ2-1,CASSRGTGAYNEQFF,TGCGCCAGCAGCCGAGGGACAGGGGCATACAATGAGCAGTTCTTC
TRBD2,-,TRBV13,TRBJ2-3,CASSYPSGLATTDTQYF,TGTGCCAGCAGCTACCCCTCGGGACTAGCGACAACAGATACGCAGTATTTT
-,-,TRBV27,TRBJ1-6,CASSLSRNSPHHF,TGCGCCAGCAGTTTATCGAGGAATTCACCCCACCACTTT
-,many,TRBV15,TRBJ2-2,CATSSSRNTGELFF,TGTGCCACCAGCAGTAGCAGAAACACCGGGGAGCTGTTTTTT
-,medium-sized,TRBV6-2/TRBV6-3,TRBJ1-5,CASSSGYQPQHF,TGTGCCAGCAGTTCAGGGTATCAGCCCCAGCATTTT
-,many,TRBV20-1,TRBJ2-3,CSALAVKHPDTQYF,TGCAGTGCTCTAGCCGTTAAGCATCCAGATACGCAGTATTTT
TRBD1,many,TRBV7-9,TRBJ2-7,CASSELPGQNSYEQYF,TGTGCCAGCAGCGAACTTCCGGGACAGAACTCTTACGAGCAGTACTTC
TRBD1,many,TRBV20-1,TRBJ1-1,CSTGQGVRDTEAFF,TGCAGCACGGGACAGGGGGTACGGGACACTGAAGCTTTCTTT
-,-,TRBV29-1,TRBJ2-3,CSVGVPQLSTDTQYF,TGCAGCGTTGGAGTCCCTCAACTTAGCACAGATACGCAGTATTTT
-,-,TRBV6-5,TRBJ1-2,CASSYSGRSYGYTF,TGTGCCAGCAGTTACTCGGGACGGAGCTATGGCTACACCTTC
TRBD2,many,TRBV18,TRBJ2-7,CASSYSGLAGPGEQYF,TGTGCCAGCTCATACTCGGGACTAGCGGGACCCGGCGAGCAGTACTTC
TRBD2,many,TRBV6-2/TRBV6-3,TRBJ2-1,CASQREGRDEQFF,TGTGCCAGTCAGCGGGAGGGCCGGGATGAGCAGTTCTTC
-,many,TRBV16,TRBJ2-1,CASSQGDNEQFF,TGTGCCAGCAGCCAGGGTGACAATGAGCAGTTCTTC
-,-,TRBV28,TRBJ1-1,CASSLARQQNTETFF,TGTGCCAGCAGCCTAGCGAGGCAACAGAACACTGAAACTTTCTTT
TRBD1,many,TRBV24-1,TRBJ2-1,CATSGDRGRPYNEQFF,TGTGCCACCAGTGGGGACAGGGGGCGCCCCTACAATGAGCAGTTCTTC
-,few,TRBV28,TRBJ2-1,CASSNPGRINNEQFF,TGTGCCAGCAGTAATCCGGGACGGATAAACAACGAGCAGTTCTTC
-,-,TRBV5-6,TRBJ1-5,CASSLGQYSNQPQHF,TGTGCCAGCAGCTTGGGACAGTATAGCAATCAGCCCCAGCATTTT
TRBD1,-,TRBV3-1,TRBJ2-5,CASSLTGGREGETQYF,TGTGCCAGCAGCCTAACAGGGGGCAGGGAAGGGGAGACCCAGTACTTC
-,many,TRBV10-3,TRBJ2-3,CAISERSTDTQYF,TGTGCCATCAGTGAGAGGAGCACAGATACGCAGTATTTT
-,-,TRBV19,TRBJ2-7,CASGPTSNNEQYF,TGTGCCAGTGGACCCACTAGCAACAACGAGCAGTACTTC
-,few,TRBV29-1,TRBJ2-2,CSGKNTGELFF,TGCAGCGGCAAGAACACCGGGGAGCTGTTTTTT
-,many,TRBV10-3,TRBJ2-5,CAISDRGPTQETQYF,TGTGCCATCAGTGATCGGGGGCCAACCCAAGAGACCCAGTACTTC
-,-,TRBV16,TRBJ1-1,CSSSQNGQRGAEAFF,TGTTCCAGCAGCCAGAACGGACAAAGGGGCGCTGAAGCTTTCTTT
TRBD1,many,TRBV6-2/TRBV6-3,TRBJ2-1,CASRDTGVYNEQFF,TGTGCCAGCAGAGACACAGGGGTCTACAATGAGCAGTTCTTC
TRBD1,-,TRBV5-1,TRBJ2-2,CASQTGYAGELFF,TGCGCCAGTCAGACAGGGTACGCCGGGGAGCTGTTTTTT
-,many,TRBV5-6,TRBJ2-7,CASSQGVSYEQYF,TGTGCCAGCAGCCAGGGAGTCTCCTACGAGCAGTACTTC
-,-,TRBV6-6,TRBJ2-1,CASSQDSPSSYDEQFF,TGTGCCAGCAGCCAGGACAGCCCGAGCTCCTACGATGAGCAGTTCTTC
-,many,TRBV7-8,TRBJ2-7,CASSKGGASYEQYF,TGTGCCAGCAGCAAAGGGGGGGCATCCTACGAGCAGTACTTC
TRBD1,-,TRBV25-1,TRBJ2-1,CASSDPTGPYEQFF,TGTGCCAGCAGTGACCCGACAGGGCCCTATGAGCAGTTCTTC
-,once,TRBV4-1,TRBJ1-4,CASILGRAPTEKLFF,TGCGCCAGCATTCTCGGACGGGCCCCAACTGAAAAACTGTTTTTT
-,-,TRBV6-6,TRBJ1-6,CASNYSSAYLDSPLHF,TGCGCCAGCAATTACTCGTCCGCTTACCTGGATTCACCCCTCCACTTT
-,many,TRBV4-2,TRBJ1-5,CASSQVRLDQPQHF,TGTGCCAGCAGCCAAGTCAGATTAGATCAGCCCCAGCATTTT
-,-,TRBV4-1,TRBJ1-1,CPSRQGGRNNEAFF,TGCCCCAGCAGGCAAGGGGGAAGGAACAATGAAGCGTTCTTT
-,many,TRBV6-2/TRBV6-3,TRBJ2-3,CASSGDGRTDTQYF,TGTGCCAGCAGTGGGGACGGGAGAACAGATACGCAGTATTTT
TRBD2,many,TRBV2,TRBJ2-1,CASRRLALGYNEQFF,TGTGCCAGCAGACGACTAGCGCTAGGCTACAATGAGCAGTTCTTC
TRBD2,many,TRBV20-1,TRBJ2-5,CSARAAGVEETQYF,TGCAGTGCTAGGGCTGCGGGAGTGGAGGAGACCCAGTACTTC
TRBD1,-,TRBV29-1,TRBJ2-7,CSVESGQEYEQYF,TGCAGCGTTGAATCGGGACAGGAGTACGAGCAGTACTTC
-,many,TRBV7-2,TRBJ2-3,CASSLVVRATDTQYF,TGTGCCAGCAGCTTAGTTGTCAGGGCTACAGATACGCAGTATTTT
-,many,TRBV14,TRBJ1-1,CASSIDWNTEAFF,TGTGCCAGCAGCATTGACTGGAACACTGAAGCTTTCTTT
TRBD2,many,TRBV4-1,TRBJ2-7,CASSQEGGYEQYF,TGCGCCAGCAGCCAAGAGGGAGGGTACGAGCAGTACTTC